This T cell receptor beta chain was sequenced in a study of T cell responses to AZD1222 COVID-19 vaccine (dated by TCRdb to 2020 to 2022). About the study as a whole: AZD1222 recipients whose second dose came at about 4 weeks and those whose second dose came at about 12 weeks were combined into one group, since spike-specific TCR depth and breadth did not differ between the two schedules. Trial participants were enrolled into age subgroups of 18-55, 56-69 and 70-plus years, which contained around 150, 28 and 57 TCR-sequenced participants, respectively. TCR sequencing covered more than 230 trial participants: 200 to 220 given two doses of AZD1222 and some 25 given two doses of MenACWY control vaccine.

The CDR3 regions of human TCRbeta chains were subjected to immunosequencing. The published analysis was carried out like this. TCRs in the repertoires were compared against a reference library of SARS-CoV-2-specific TCRs that had been generated with the MIRA antigen-specificity platform. Breadth was defined as the fraction of unique TCRs that were SARS-CoV-2-associated, and depth was defined as the fraction of total T cells that were SARS-CoV-2-associated. Using the MIRA data, each spike-specific TCR was assigned both to the spike region to which the TCR was reactive and to a CD4 or CD8 class. Log10-transformed breadth and depth values were compared by one-way ANOVA with Sidak's multiple comparisons tests. TCRdb holds this immuneACCESS table with in-frame rearrangements only. Some clones are missing; in checked studies, unresolved V genes explain under half, and the rest has no known cause. From that table come the V and J calls and clone size; the DNA was used to work out D and trimming. In all, the sample holds around 140,000 clones, and 89% of those were seen once. The ten largest clones add up to 5.5% to 7% of the sample.

In regard to this clone: The antigen it binds to is not known. Per-base qualities were not stored, and no clone one base away is much larger.

Study-wide findings and limitations: In the small 56-69-year group, the increase in depth fell short of significance, most likely because of low power. Conclusions about previously exposed vaccinees are limited, since just a handful of AZD1222 recipients were seropositive for SARS-CoV-2 at baseline. A significant rise in spike-specific TCR breadth and depth was observed after two AZD1222 doses relative to day 0 and relative to MenACWY recipients. Most participants were white British and females outnumbered males, and the authors suggested that clonal diversity may have been underestimated. Epitopes outside the regions mutated in the B.1.351 and B.1.1.7 variants were reportedly recognized by nearly half of the unique spike-specific TCRs. Vaccine-associated CD4 TCRs spanned the whole spike protein, with dominant responses in regions 160-218 and 743-854. Because no day 14 peak-response samples were available, repertoires were characterized only after the peak T cell response.

V was cut back by 6 bases and J by 4 bases, leaving a gap of 15 bases between them. The CDR1 and CDR2 encoded by the germline V gene are SNHLY and FYNNEI. Reading from cysteine to phenylalanine, the CDR3 counts 14 amino acids. Only the CDR3 DNA is retained, 42 bases long and in frame from the first base. What the time point label conveys for this sample: baseline before first vaccination. Vaccinee samples came from UK trials COV001 and COV002, including a single-blind randomized controlled phase 2/3 trial of AZD1222 (ChAdOx1 nCoV-19) in healthy adults. For TCRbeta chain sequencing, PBMC samples from trial participants were taken at day 0 and at day 28 after the second dose.

The chain is encoded by TRBV2 joined to TRBJ1-1; TRBD1 is possibly the D segment (6 matching bases). Sequencing was performed on peripheral blood, taken on day 0 of AZD1222 vaccination. This sequence originates from an adult in good health. The CDR3 in this case is CASREGGTVTEAFF. In nucleotide form, the sequence is TGTGCCAGCAGGGAGGGGGGGACGGTCACTGAAGCTTTCTTT.